In its sample, the clone carrying this TCR beta chain was seen many times. V shed 1 base and J shed 6 bases, with 8 bases lying between them. Per the germline V gene, CDR1 is SGHRS and CDR2 is YFSETQ. The CDR3 loop spans 13 amino acids. The data are from a study of neurological immune-mediated disorders. Using its own MiXCR run on the 5' RACE reads, TCRdb lists one record per CDR3 protein. The sample has tens of thousands of distinct CDR3 sequences, about 12% seen once. This TCR was sampled from a woman aged 60-75 years in good health. Sequencing was carried out using PBMCs. The V and J genes are TRBV5-1 and TRBJ2-1; D assignment may be TRBD1 or TRBD2 (5 bases each). Here the CDR3 reads CASSLRDPNEQFF. The CDR3 DNA is TGCGCCAGCAGCTTGAGGGACCCCAATGAGCAGTTCTTC.